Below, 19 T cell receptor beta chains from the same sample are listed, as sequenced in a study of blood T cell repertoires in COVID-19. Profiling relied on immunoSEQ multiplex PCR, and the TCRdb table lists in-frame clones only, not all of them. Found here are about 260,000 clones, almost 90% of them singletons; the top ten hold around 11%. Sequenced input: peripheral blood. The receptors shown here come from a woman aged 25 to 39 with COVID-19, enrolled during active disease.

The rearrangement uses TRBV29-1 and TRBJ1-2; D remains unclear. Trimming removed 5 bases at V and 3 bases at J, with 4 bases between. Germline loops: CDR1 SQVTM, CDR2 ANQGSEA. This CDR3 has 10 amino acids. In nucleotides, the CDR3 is TGCAGCGTTCAGGACTATGGCTACACCTTC. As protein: CSVQDYGYTF.

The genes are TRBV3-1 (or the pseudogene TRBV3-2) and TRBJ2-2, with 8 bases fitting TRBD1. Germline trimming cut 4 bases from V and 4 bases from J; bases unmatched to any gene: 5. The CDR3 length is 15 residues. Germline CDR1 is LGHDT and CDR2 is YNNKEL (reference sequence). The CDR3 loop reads CASSRGTGRTGELFF. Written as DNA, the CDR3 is TGTGCCAGCAGCCGCGGGACAGGCCGCACCGGGGAGCTGTTTTTT.

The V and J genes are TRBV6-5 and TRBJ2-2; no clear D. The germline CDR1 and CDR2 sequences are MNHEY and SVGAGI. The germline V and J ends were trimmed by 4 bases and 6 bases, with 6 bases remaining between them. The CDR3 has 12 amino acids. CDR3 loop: CASSSGSGELFF. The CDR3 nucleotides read TGTGCCAGCAGTTCCGGGTCCGGGGAGCTGTTTTTT.

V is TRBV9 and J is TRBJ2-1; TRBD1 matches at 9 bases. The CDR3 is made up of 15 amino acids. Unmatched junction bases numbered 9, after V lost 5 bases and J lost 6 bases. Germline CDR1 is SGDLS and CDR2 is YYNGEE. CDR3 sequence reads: CASSPDRGVVNEQFF. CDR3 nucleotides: TGTGCCAGCAGTCCAGACAGGGGGGTTGTCAATGAGCAGTTCTTC.

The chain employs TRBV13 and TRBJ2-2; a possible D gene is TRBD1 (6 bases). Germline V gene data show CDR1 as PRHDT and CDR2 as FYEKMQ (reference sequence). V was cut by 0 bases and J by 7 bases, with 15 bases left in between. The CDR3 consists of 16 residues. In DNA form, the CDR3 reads TGTGCCAGCAGCTTAGGAGGCCCACAGGGATACGGGGAGCTGTTTTTT. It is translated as CASSLGGPQGYGELFF.

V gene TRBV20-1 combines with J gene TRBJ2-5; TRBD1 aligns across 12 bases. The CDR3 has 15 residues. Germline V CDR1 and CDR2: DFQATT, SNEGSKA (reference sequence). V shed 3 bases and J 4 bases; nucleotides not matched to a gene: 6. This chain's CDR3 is CSASPGTGGGETQYF. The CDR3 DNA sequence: TGCAGTGCTAGTCCTGGGACAGGGGGCGGAGAGACCCAGTACTTC.

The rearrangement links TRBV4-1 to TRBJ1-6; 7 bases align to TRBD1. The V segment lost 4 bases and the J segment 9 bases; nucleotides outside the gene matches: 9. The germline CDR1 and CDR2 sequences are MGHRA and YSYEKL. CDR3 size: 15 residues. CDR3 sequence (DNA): TGCGCCAGCAGCCCGATGGACAGGACGACTTCACCCCTCCACTTT. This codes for CASSPMDRTTSPLHF.

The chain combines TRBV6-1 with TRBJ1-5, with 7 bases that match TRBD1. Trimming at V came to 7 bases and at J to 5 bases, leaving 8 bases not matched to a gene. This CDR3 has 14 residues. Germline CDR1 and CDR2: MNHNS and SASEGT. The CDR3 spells CASKTQGTHQPQHF. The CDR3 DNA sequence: TGTGCCAGCAAGACACAGGGGACACATCAGCCCCAGCATTTT.

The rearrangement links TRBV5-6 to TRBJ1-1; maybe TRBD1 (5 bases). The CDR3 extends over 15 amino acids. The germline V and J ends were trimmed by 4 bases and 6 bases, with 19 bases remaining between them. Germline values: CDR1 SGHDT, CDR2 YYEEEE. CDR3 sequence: CASSVGGSGGAEAFF. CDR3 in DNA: TGTGCCAGCAGCGTTGGTGGCTCCGGGGGGGCTGAAGCTTTCTTT.

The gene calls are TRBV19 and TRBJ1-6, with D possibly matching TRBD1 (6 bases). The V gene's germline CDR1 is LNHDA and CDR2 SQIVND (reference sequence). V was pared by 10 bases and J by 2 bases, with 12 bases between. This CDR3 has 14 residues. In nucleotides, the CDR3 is TGTGCCACCAAGGACAGTCCCTATAATTCACCCCTCCACTTT. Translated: CATKDSPYNSPLHF.

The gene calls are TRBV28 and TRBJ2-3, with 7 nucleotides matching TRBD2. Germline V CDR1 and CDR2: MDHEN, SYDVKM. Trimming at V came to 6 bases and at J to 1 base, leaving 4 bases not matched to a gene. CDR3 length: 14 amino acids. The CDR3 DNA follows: TGTGCCAGCAGCTGGGGGAGGGGCACAGATACGCAGTATTTT. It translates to CASSWGRGTDTQYF.

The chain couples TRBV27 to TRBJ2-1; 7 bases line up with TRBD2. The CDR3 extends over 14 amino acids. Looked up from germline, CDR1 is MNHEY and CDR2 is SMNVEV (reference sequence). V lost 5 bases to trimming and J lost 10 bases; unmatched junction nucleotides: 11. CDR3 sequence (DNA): TGTGCCAGCAGTACTAGCGCCCTAACCGGGGAGCAGTTCTTC. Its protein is CASSTSALTGEQFF.

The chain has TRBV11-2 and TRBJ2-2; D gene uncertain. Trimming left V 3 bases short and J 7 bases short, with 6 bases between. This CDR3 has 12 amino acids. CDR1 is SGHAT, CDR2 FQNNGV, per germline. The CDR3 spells CASSFAGGELFF. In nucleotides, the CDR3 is TGTGCCAGCAGCTTTGCAGGCGGGGAGCTGTTTTTT.

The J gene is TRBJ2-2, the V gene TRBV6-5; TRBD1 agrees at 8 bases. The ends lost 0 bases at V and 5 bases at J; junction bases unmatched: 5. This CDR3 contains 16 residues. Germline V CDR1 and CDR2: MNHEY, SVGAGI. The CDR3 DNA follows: TGTGCCAGCAGTTACTCGGACAGGGCAGTTACCGGGGAGCTGTTTTTT. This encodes CASSYSDRAVTGELFF.

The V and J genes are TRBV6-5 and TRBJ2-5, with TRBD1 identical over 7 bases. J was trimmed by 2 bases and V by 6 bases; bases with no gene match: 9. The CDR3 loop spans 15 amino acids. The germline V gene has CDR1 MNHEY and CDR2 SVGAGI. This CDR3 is CASSLRTGVQETQYF. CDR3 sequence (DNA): TGTGCCAGCAGCCTACGGACAGGAGTACAAGAGACCCAGTACTTC.

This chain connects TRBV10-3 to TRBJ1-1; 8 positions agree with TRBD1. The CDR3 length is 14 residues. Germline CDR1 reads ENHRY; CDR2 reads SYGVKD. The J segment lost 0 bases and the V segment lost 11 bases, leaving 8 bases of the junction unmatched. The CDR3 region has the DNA TGTGCCGTGACAGGGGACCCAATGAACACTGAAGCTTTCTTT. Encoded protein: CAVTGDPMNTEAFF.

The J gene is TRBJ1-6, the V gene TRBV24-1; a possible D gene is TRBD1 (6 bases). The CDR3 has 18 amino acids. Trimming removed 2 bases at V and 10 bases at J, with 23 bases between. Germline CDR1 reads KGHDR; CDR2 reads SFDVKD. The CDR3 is CATSDYPPGTPWVSPLHF. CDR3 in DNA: TGTGCCACCAGTGATTATCCGCCCGGGACACCCTGGGTGTCACCCCTCCACTTT.

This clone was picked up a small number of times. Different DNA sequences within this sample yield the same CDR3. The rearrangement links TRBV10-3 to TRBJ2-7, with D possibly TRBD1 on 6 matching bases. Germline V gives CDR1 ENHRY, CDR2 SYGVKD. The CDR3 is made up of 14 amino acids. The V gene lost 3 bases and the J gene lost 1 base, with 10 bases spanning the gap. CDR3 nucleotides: TGTGCCATCAGTGACAGGGGCGATTCCTACGAGCAGTACTTC. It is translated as CAISDRGDSYEQYF.

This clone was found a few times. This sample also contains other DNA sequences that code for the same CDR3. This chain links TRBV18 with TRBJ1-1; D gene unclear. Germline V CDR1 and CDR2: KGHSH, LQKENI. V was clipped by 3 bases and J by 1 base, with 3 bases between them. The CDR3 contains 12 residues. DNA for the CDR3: TGTGCCAGCTCACCCAGGAACACTGAAGCTTTCTTT. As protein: CASSPRNTEAFF.